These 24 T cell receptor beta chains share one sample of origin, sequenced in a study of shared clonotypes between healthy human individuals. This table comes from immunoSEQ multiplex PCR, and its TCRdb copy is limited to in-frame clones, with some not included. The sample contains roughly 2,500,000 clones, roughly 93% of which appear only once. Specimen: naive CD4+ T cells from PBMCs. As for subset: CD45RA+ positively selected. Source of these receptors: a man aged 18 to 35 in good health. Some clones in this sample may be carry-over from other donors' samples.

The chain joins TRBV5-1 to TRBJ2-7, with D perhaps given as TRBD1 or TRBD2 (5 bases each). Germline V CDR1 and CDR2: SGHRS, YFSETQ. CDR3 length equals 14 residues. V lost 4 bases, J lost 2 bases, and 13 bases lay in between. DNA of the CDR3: TGCGCCAGCAGCGACCGGGACGGCCCCTACGAGCAGTACTTC. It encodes CASSDRDGPYEQYF. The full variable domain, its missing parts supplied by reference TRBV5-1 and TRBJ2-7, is KAGVTQTPRYLIKTRGQQVTLSCSPISGHRSVSWYQQTPGQGLQFLFEYFSETQRNKGNFPGRFSGRQFSNSRSEMNVSTLELGDSALYLCASSDRDGPYEQYFGPGTRLTVT.

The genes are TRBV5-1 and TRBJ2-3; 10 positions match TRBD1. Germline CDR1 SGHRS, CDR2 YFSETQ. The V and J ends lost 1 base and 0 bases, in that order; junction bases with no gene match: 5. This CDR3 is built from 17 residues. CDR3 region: CASSLWTGGSSTDTQYF. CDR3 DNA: TGCGCCAGCAGCTTGTGGACAGGGGGATCTAGCACAGATACGCAGTATTTT.

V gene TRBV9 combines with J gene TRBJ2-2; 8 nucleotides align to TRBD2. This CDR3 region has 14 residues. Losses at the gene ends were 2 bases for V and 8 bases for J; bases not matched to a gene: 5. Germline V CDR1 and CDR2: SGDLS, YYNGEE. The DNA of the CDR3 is TGTGCCAGCAGCGTTAGCGGGATTAGGGGGGAGCTGTTTTTT. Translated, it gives CASSVSGIRGELFF. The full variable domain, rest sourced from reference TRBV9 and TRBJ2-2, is DSGVTQTPKHLITATGQRVTLRCSPRSGDLSVYWYQQSLDQGLQFLIQYYNGEERAKGNILERFSAQQFPDLHSELNLSSLELGDSALYFCASSVSGIRGELFFGEGSRLTVL.

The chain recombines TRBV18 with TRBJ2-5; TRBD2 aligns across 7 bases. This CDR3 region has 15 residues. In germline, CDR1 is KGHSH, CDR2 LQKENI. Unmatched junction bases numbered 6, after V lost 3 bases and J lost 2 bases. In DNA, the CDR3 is TGTGCCAGCTCACCCTCAACTAGCGAACAAGAGACCCAGTACTTC. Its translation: CASSPSTSEQETQYF.

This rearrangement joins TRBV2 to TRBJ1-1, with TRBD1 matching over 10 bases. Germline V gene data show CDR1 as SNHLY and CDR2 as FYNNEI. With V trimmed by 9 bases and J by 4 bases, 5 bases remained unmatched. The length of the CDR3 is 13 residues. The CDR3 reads CARGGQGSTEAFF. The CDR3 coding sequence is TGTGCCAGAGGGGGACAGGGGAGCACTGAAGCTTTCTTT.

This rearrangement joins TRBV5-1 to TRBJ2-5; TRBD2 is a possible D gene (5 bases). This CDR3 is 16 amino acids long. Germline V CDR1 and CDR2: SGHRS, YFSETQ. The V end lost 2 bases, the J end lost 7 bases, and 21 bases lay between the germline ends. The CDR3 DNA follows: TGCGCCAGCAGCTTAGGAACTTCCGCGGACCGGGGGACCCAGTACTTC. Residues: CASSLGTSADRGTQYF.

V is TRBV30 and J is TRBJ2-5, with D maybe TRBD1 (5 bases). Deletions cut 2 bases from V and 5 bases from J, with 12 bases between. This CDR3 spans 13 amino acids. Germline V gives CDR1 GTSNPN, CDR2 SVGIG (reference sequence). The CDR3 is CAWSNQGSETQYF. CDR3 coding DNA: TGTGCCTGGAGTAACCAGGGATCGGAGACCCAGTACTTC.

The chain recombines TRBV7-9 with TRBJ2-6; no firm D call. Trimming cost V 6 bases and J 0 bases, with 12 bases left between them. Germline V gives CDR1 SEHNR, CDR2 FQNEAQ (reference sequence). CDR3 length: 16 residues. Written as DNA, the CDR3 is TGTGCCAGCAGACCAACGTGGGCCTCTGGGGCCAACGTCCTGACTTTC. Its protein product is CASRPTWASGANVLTF. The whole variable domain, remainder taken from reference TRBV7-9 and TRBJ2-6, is DTGVSQNPRHKITKRGQNVTFRCDPISEHNRLYWYRQTLGQGPEFLTYFQNEAQLEKSRLLSDRFSAERPKGSFSTLEIQRTEQGDSAMYLCASRPTWASGANVLTFGAGSRLTVL.

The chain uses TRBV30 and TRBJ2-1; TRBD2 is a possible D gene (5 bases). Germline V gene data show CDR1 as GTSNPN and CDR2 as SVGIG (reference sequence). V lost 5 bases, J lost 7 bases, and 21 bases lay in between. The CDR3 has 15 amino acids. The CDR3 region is CAWVAWAGLMNEQFF. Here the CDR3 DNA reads TGTGCCTGGGTGGCTTGGGCAGGACTTATGAATGAGCAGTTCTTC.

CDR3 residues: CASIPGQGSYEQYF. CDR3 bases: TGTGCCAGCATACCGGGACAGGGGAGTTACGAGCAGTACTTC. The chain couples TRBV6-1 to TRBJ2-7; TRBD1 agrees at 10 bases. The CDR3 runs 14 residues. With 7 bases clipped from V and 4 bases from J, the junction kept 7 bases outside the gene matches. CDR1 and CDR2 (germline): MNHNS, SASEGT.

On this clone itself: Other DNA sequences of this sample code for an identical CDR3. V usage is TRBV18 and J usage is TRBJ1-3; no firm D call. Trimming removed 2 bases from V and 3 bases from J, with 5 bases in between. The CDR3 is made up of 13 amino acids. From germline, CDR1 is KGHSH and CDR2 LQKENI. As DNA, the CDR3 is TGTGCCAGCTCACCAGGGAATGGAAACACCATATATTTT. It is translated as CASSPGNGNTIYF.

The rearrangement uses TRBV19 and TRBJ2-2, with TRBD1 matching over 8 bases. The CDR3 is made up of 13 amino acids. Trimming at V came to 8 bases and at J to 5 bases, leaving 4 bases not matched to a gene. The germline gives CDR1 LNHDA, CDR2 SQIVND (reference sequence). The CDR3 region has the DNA TGTGCCAGTCGCTACAGGGGGACCGGGGAGCTGTTTTTT. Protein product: CASRYRGTGELFF.

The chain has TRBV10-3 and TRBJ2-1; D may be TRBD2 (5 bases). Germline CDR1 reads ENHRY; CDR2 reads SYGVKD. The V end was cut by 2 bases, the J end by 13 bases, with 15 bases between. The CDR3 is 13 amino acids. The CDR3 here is CAISELRAAEQFF. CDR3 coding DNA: TGTGCCATCAGTGAGCTCCGAGCGGCCGAACAGTTCTTC.

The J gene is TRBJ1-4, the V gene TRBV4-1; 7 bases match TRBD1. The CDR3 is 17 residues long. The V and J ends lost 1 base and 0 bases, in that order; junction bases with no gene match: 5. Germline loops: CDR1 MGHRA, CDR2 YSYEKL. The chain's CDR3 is CASSQGQGGTTNEKLFF. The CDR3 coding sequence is TGCGCCAGCAGCCAAGGACAGGGAGGGACAACTAATGAAAAACTGTTTTTT.

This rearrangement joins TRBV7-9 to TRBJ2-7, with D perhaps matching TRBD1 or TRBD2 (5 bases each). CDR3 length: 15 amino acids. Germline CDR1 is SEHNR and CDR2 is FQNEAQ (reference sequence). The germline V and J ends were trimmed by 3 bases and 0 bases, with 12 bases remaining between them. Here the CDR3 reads CASSFLGDLSYEQYF. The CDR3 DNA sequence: TGTGCCAGCAGCTTCTTAGGGGACCTCTCCTACGAGCAGTACTTC.

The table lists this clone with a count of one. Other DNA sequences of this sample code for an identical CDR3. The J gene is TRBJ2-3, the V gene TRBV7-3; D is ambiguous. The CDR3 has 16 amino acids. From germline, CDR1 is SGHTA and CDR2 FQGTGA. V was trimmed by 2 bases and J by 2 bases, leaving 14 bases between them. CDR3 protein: CASSLRLAGSTDTQYF. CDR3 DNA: TGTGCCAGCAGCTTACGCTTGGCAGGCTCCACAGATACGCAGTATTTT.

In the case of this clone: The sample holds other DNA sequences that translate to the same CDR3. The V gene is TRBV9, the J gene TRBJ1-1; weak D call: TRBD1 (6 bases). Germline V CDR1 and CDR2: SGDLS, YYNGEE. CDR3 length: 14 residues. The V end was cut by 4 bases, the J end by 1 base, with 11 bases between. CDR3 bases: TGTGCCAGCAGCCTTCAGGGGCAGAACACTGAAGCTTTCTTT. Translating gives CASSLQGQNTEAFF.

CDR3: CATSRDRGWTGELFF. DNA for the CDR3: TGTGCCACCAGCAGGGACAGGGGTTGGACCGGGGAGCTGTTTTTT. The rearrangement uses TRBV15 and TRBJ2-2; 9 nucleotides align to TRBD1. V gave up 3 bases and J gave up 5 bases; unmatched junction bases: 4. There are 15 residues in the CDR3. Looked up from germline, CDR1 is LNHNV and CDR2 is YYDKDF (reference sequence).

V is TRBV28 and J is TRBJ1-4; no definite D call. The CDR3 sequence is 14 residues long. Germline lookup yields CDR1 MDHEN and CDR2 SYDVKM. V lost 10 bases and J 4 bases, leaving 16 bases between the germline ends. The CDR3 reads CAIEKGEGNEKLFF. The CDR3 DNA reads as TGTGCCATCGAGAAAGGAGAGGGTAATGAAAAACTGTTTTTT.

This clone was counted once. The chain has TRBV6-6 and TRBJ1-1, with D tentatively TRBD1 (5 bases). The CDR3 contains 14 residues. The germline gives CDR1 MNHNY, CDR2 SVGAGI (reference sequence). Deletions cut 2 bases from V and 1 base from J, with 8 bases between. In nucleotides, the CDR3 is TGTGCCAGCAGTTACGACAGACCGAACACTGAAGCTTTCTTT. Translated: CASSYDRPNTEAFF.

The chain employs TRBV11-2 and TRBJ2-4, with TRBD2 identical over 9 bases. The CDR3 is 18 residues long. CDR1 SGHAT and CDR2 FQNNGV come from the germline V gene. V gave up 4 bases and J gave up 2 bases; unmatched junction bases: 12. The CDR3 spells CASSSGLASGAPKNIQYF. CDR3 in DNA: TGTGCCAGCAGCTCGGGACTAGCTAGTGGTGCGCCCAAAAACATTCAGTACTTC.

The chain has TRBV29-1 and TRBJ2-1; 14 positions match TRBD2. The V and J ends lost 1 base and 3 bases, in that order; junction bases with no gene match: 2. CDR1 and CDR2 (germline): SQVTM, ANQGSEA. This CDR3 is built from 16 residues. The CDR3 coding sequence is TGCAGCGTTGAAGGGGGGACTAGCGGGAGCTACAATGAGCAGTTCTTC. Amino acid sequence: CSVEGGTSGSYNEQFF.

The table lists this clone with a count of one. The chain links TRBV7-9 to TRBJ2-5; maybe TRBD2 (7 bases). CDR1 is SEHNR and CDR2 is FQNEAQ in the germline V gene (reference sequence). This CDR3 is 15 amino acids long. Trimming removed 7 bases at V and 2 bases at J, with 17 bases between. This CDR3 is CASTLGGDYQETQYF. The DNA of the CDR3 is TGTGCCAGCACCCTAGGGGGGGACTATCAAGAGACCCAGTACTTC.

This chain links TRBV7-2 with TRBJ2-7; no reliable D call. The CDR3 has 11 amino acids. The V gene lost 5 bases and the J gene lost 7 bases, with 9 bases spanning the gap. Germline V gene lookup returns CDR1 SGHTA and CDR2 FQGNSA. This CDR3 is CASSPRGEQYF. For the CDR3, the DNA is TGTGCCAGCAGCCCCCGTGGAGAGCAGTACTTC.